The entry below gives a single T cell receptor (beta chain) sequence along with its context. What it recognizes is unknown. Germline V CDR1 and CDR2: MNHEY, SVGAGI. V was shortened by 7 bases and J by 0 bases, with 15 bases between the two germline ends. This CDR3 has 15 amino acids. The sample originates from a study of T cell responses to AZD1222 COVID-19 vaccine. General observations from the study: Vaccination with two AZD1222 doses was followed by a rise in Spike-specific TCR breadth and depth. The CD4 TCRs associated with vaccination extended across spike and predominated at 160-218 and 743-854. White British people made up most donors, females outnumbered males, and clonal diversity was possibly underestimated.

TCRdb's table, derived via immunoSEQ multiplex PCR, lists solely in-frame clones and lacks some. The sample has approximately 130,000 clones, roughly nine tenths seen once. This sequence joins TRBV6-5 and TRBJ1-1; perhaps TRBD1 as D (5 bases). Sequencing was performed on peripheral blood, taken 28 days after the second AZD1222 dose. The TCR originated in an adult who received the AZD1222 COVID-19 vaccine. CDR3 coding DNA: TGTGCCAGCACTGGGGGGAGCTCCTTGAACACTGAAGCTTTCTTT. Amino acid sequence: CASTGGSSLNTEAFF.